This T cell receptor (beta chain) was profiled in a study of cytomegalovirus exposure and HLA in healthy donors. J gave up 7 bases and V 5 bases, and 10 bases lay outside the gene matches. This CDR3 spans 15 amino acids. The germline V gene encodes CDR1 SGHDT and CDR2 YYEEEE. This clone has a handful of counts. The antigen remains undetermined. The PCR ran on 60 Vbeta and 13 Jbeta primers. In the original analysis: The authors later counted roughly 87 million unique TCR beta chains, 9.5 million to 11 million of them shared. Profiling relied on immunoSEQ multiplex PCR, and the TCRdb table lists in-frame clones only, not all of them. The DNA was the basis for D and trimming; V, J and clone size are from that table. The table includes about 120,000 clones, around 75% detected once. Study findings and constraints: The study designated 150 to 200 TCR beta chains cytomegalovirus-associated. Certain sequence variants were highly shared and formed a cluster, and this cluster was likely a sequencing artifact.

Donors likely had unrecorded immune exposures despite being nominally healthy when sampled. The source is a woman in her late teens or twenties in good health and CMV-seronegative. The V and J genes are TRBV5-6 and TRBJ2-1; the match to TRBD1 covers 9 bases. The sequenced material came from PBMCs. The CDR3 DNA follows: TGTGCCAGCAGTGTAAGGGACAGGGTATCAAATGAGCAGTTCTTC. It encodes CASSVRDRVSNEQFF.